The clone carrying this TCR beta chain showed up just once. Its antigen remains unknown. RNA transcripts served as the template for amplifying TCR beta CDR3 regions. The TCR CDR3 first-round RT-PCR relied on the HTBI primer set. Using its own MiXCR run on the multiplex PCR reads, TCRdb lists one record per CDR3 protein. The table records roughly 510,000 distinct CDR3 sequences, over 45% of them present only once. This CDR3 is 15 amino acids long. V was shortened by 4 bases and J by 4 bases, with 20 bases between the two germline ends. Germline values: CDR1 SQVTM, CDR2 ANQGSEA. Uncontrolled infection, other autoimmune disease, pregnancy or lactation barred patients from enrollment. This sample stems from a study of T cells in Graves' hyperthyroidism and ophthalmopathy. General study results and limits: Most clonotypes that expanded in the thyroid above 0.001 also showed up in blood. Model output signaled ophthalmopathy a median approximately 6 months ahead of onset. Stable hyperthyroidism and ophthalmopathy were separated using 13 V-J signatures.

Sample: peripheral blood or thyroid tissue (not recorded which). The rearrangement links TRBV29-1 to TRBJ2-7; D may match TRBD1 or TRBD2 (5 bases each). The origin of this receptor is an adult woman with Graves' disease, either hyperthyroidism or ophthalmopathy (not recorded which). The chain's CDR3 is CSVGQTGGTVYEQYF. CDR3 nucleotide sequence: TGCAGCGTTGGACAAACTGGGGGAACAGTGTACGAGCAGTACTTC.